This TCR beta chain was documented in a study of PD-1 blockade in classical Hodgkin lymphoma. Findings of the study overall: Newly diagnosed and completely responding patients shared comparable baseline diversity. With respect to the repertoire differences, their causes, possibly disease activity or prior therapy, remain undefined. Anyone who began nivolumab under 1 year after ASCT was excluded. Healthy donors reportedly exceeded newly diagnosed patients in baseline TCR diversity.

This CDR3 has 15 amino acids. V gave up 5 bases and J gave up 3 bases, with 14 bases separating them. The V gene's germline CDR1 is MDHEN and CDR2 SYDVKM. Profiling relied on immunoSEQ multiplex PCR, and the TCRdb table lists in-frame clones only, not all of them. The table has about 28,000 clones, 80% seen once. Noted time point: cycle 4 day 1 (C4D1), after 5 to 7 weeks of nivolumab. Every single patient, without exception, relapsed after autologous stem cell transplantation, and brentuximab vedotin exposure varied. In the case of this clone: Its antigen remains unidentified.

The sequence was collected from a human donor with classical Hodgkin lymphoma. The chain is built from TRBV28 and TRBJ1-5; no definite D call. The source was peripheral blood mononuclear cells (PBMCs), collected before the fourth cycle of nivolumab. The CDR3, as DNA: TGTGCCAGCAGTGAGGAAGTACAGTACAATCAGCCCCAGCATTTT. Protein: CASSEEVQYNQPQHF.